This T cell receptor beta chain came from a study of blood T cell repertoires in COVID-19. Data came from immunoSEQ multiplex PCR; TCRdb stores just in-frame clones and leaves some out. The sample shows some 250,000 clones, about 87% of them seen only once. There are a few counts of this clone. CDR1 and CDR2 (germline): MRHNA, SNTAGT. The V gene end was trimmed by 7 bases and the J gene end by 3 bases; junction bases not matched to a gene: 11. The CDR3 has 16 residues. V usage is TRBV6-4 and J usage is TRBJ1-5, with TRBD1 matching 8 bases. Sequenced: peripheral blood. The TCR was taken from a woman aged 60-70 years with COVID-19, enrolled during active disease. The CDR3 spells CASTAPGGRFNQPQHF. The DNA for the CDR3 is TGTGCCAGCACAGCCCCAGGGGGCCGTTTCAATCAGCCCCAGCATTTT.